Here is one TCR beta chain with its context. The antigen it binds to is not known. The CDR3, from cysteine to phenylalanine, totals 13 residues. Nucleotide data are not available. CDR1 SEHNR and CDR2 FQNEAQ were looked up in the germline V gene (reference sequence). Receptors were amplified or captured by 5' RACE. For each TCR library, around 4,000 ng of total RNA was used. For each sample, cDNA was synthesized in eight separate reactions using SMARTScribe reverse transcriptase. During cDNA synthesis, template switching was used to introduce unique molecular identifiers that contained a 6-nucleotide sample barcode. TCRalpha and TCRbeta cDNA was amplified by two nested PCRs of approximately 16 and 10 cycles, with bead purification after each PCR. Before amplification, the cDNA was treated with uracil DNA-glycosylase and purified using the QIAquick PCR purification kit. In the second PCR, Illumina TruSeq-compatible adapters and sample-specific barcodes were added. TapeStation and Qubit were used to check library quality and concentration, and approximately 5 ng of each library went into the pool. Sequencing of the pooled libraries was done on an Illumina HiSeq2500 single-index Rapid Run using custom sequencing primers and 2 x 100 bp reads. The study's processing was this. MiGEC version 1.2.6 was used for UMI-based consensus assembly, which corrected PCR and sequencing errors. V(D)J alignment, clonotype assembly and CDR3 extraction were performed with MiXCR version 2.1.1. Gene usage, clonotype sharing and MAIT/NKT TCR abundance were normalised by analysing the top 1000, 10 000 and 20 000 clonotypes per sample. After downsampling to 27 000 UMIs, diversity was calculated as the inverse Simpson index using the vegan R package. Statistical testing used paired Mann-Whitney U tests on the discordant twin pairs and applied Benjamini-Hochberg correction for multiple testing. The reads were reprocessed in TCRdb, with one entry per CDR3 protein sequence and no accompanying DNA. None of the V and J calls come from the authors' own analysis; TCRdb made them. This sample's table contains just over 300,000 distinct CDR3 sequences. The ten largest clones take up 5.5% to 6.5% of the sample.

From each donor, a 2.5 ml peripheral blood sample was drawn into PAXgene tubes and stored at -80 degrees C. Without any T cell sorting, total RNA was extracted from whole blood using the PAXgene blood miRNA kit on an automated QIAcube. Peripheral blood from monozygotic twin pairs, either concordant or discordant for inflammatory bowel disease, underwent deep TCRalpha and TCRbeta repertoire profiling that used unique molecular barcoding. For every twin pair, smoking habits were documented, and each individual was categorised as a current, former or never smoker. The source of the sample is a study of monozygotic twins with inflammatory bowel disease (dated by TCRdb to about 2019). For the study in its entirety: A total of some 30 monozygotic twin pairs were included in the full study, comprising nine German pairs (four IBD-concordant, five IBD-discordant) and 19 IBD-discordant Danish pairs. Each individual had, on average, about 151 000 unique TCRalpha sequences and 181 000 unique TCRbeta sequences available for analysis. The search for disease-associated traits relied mainly on comparing IBD patients with their genetically identical healthy co-twins within discordant pairs.

The paper as a whole reports these results and caveats: Concordant and discordant twins showed no difference in repertoire similarity, possibly because of limited statistical power. Differing immunosuppressive treatments among patients may have added background noise and inter-individual variability to the repertoires. The analysis was unable to tell apart different T cell subtypes. The results gave no support for a single strong signal or clonotype linked to IBD. Fewer clonotypes were shared with other individuals by IBD patients than by healthy twins, most markedly in patients showing signs of disease activity. A decrease in TCRbeta repertoire diversity, as measured by inverse Simpson index, was observed in IBD patients compared with their healthy co-twins.

This TCR was sampled from a human donor with ulcerative colitis or Crohn's disease, or a healthy co-twin of an affected twin (not recorded which). Specimen: blood. Recombination joined TRBV7-9 with TRBJ1-1. The CDR3 protein: CASSRILPPEAFF. The reference TRBV7-9 and TRBJ1-1 proteins fill in what lies around the CDR3, so the full variable domain reads DTGVSQNPRHKITKRGQNVTFRCDPISEHNRLYWYRQTLGQGPEFLTYFQNEAQLEKSRLLSDRFSAERPKGSFSTLEIQRTEQGDSAMYLCASSRILPPEAFFGQGTRLTVV.